This T cell receptor (beta chain) was found in a study of cytomegalovirus exposure and HLA in healthy donors. Study-wide points: Equally common other TCR beta chains were less clonally expanded than HLA-associated ones, a later analysis found. Later, TCR association rates were found to vary by HLA locus, highest for DRB1 and lowest for HLA-C. Productive status was seen about 90% or about 30% of the time for most TCR beta V segments in an earlier analysis.

Nominal health characterized the donors when sampled, though unrecorded immune exposures were likely. The PCR had 60 Vbeta and 13 Jbeta primers. Using immunoSEQ multiplex PCR, the repertoire was profiled, and TCRdb retains in-frame clones only, with some absent. The data hold about 160,000 clones, with roughly 80% observed a single time. On this clone itself: Its specificity is not known.

The length of the CDR3 is 16 residues. V lost 0 bases to trimming and J lost 5 bases; unmatched junction nucleotides: 6. The germline V gene has CDR1 SGHAT and CDR2 FQDESV (reference sequence). The chain uses TRBV11-1 and TRBJ2-5; TRBD2 matches at 10 bases. The clonotype originates from a man aged 25 to 40 in good health and CMV-seronegative. Specimen: PBMCs. This CDR3 is CASSLALAGERETQYF. CDR3 in DNA: TGTGCCAGCAGCTTAGCGCTAGCGGGAGAGAGGGAGACCCAGTACTTC.